The present T cell receptor (beta chain) was sequenced within a study of shared clonotypes between healthy human individuals. Turning to the study itself: Plates per donor: three CD4 naive, three CD4 memory, two CD8 naive, one CD8 memory.

With regard to this clone: What it binds is unknown.

Both subsets, CD45RA+ naive and CD45RA-negative memory, were split from the CD4+ cells. TCRdb's table, derived via immunoSEQ multiplex PCR, lists solely in-frame clones and lacks some. The table includes 1.6 million or so clones, around 98.5% detected once. Study findings and constraints: Clonotype sharing levels among donors were expected to vary with sequencing depth. It was only blood that was sampled, and tissue repertoires likely differ.

This receptor was taken from a man aged 30 to 39 in good health. Sequenced input: naive CD4+ T cells sorted from blood. Subset reported: CD45RA+ positively selected.

The CDR3 nucleotides are TGCAGCGTTGTGGGGGCAGGGAAACTATACGAGCAGTACTTC. This encodes CSVVGAGKLYEQYF. The chain recombines TRBV29-1 with TRBJ2-7; tentatively, D is TRBD1 (6 bases). This CDR3 has 14 residues. The germline V and J ends were trimmed by 4 bases and 4 bases, with 17 bases remaining between them. Germline lookup yields CDR1 SQVTM and CDR2 ANQGSEA.